The source of this TCR beta chain is a study of shared clonotypes between healthy human individuals (TCRdb year 2020). With regard to the full study: A few men and a couple of women, aged 18 to 49 years, made up the cohort. For each donor, three plates each were used for CD4 naive and CD4 memory, two plates were used for CD8 naive, and one plate was used for CD8 memory. Blood TCR repertoires of five healthy adults were deeply sequenced to estimate repertoire size and the extent of clonotype sharing between individuals. Different laboratories and diverse techniques were used to prepare libraries and sequence TCR repertoires, to increase sequencing depth and limit assay-specific biases. Each donor's leukapheresis produced roughly between about 0.85 and 10 billion PBMCs.

This clone was counted once. Its antigen specificity is not known. No base qualities exist here, and no much larger clone lies one base off it. What the authors observed across the whole study: Pairwise subsampling led to the expectation that sequencing depth would affect the degree of clonotype sharing among donors. Larger estimated clonotype richness was generally found for naive subsets than for memory subsets. Compared with non-shared clonotypes, clonotypes shared by all four sorted-subset donors had higher generation probabilities. Because the study included only a small number of donors, the genetic and exposure-history diversity represented was limited. Sharing across four donors was observed for 5% to 6.5% of naive CD4, 3.5% of naive CD8, about 2.3% of memory CD4, and roughly 0.43% of memory CD8 clonotypes. Even with the large sequencing depth, rarefaction of the sorted-subset datasets indicated that sequencing was incomplete. Only blood was sampled, and tissue TCR repertoires likely differ from those in blood.

The donors were healthy, HIV-negative adults who had no recently reported acute infections or vaccinations. Every donor was a Caucasian adult residing in Nashville, Tennessee, USA. CD4+ T cells were enriched by magnetic negative selection; naive cells were then positively selected on CD45RA, and the negative fraction formed the memory subset. Blood was obtained by leukapheresis, after which PBMCs were separated by Ficoll-Histopaque density gradient centrifugation and cryopreserved in liquid nitrogen vapor phase. Purity and quantity of every magnetically sorted T cell population were checked by analytical flow cytometry. Genomic DNA was isolated from each sorted fraction and quantified by UV absorbance on a Nanodrop 2000c. TCR CDR3 regions were amplified from genomic DNA by multiplex PCR using the deep immunoSEQ assay. Genomic DNA extracted from each cell subset was distributed evenly over all wells of several immunoSEQ 96-well plates, and each plate served as one replicate. Each replicate PCR for sorted subsets received approximately 200 ng genomic DNA, equal to about 30,000 T cell genomes. Purified libraries were quantified with a Qubit 3.0 fluorometer, sized on a Bioanalyzer 2100, and re-quantified with the KAPA Library Quantification kit. A separate single-read 150-cycle Illumina NextSeq 550 flow cell was used to sequence each immunoSEQ 96-well plate. On the study's bioinformatics: Because only junctional sequences without quality scores were contained in the immunoSEQ output, filtering matching that applied to full-length reads could not be performed. Sequences were annotated with PyIR, a Python wrapper for IgBLAST v1.9, using IMGT germline references to assign V/J genes and CDR3. Reads were filtered out if the reads had weak V/J assignments (E-value above 1e-6), no CDR3, stop codons, out-of-frame junctions, or ambiguous translated residues. V3J clonotypes were defined by identical inferred V gene, J gene, and CDR3 amino acid sequence. The percentage overlap between two repertoires was calculated by dividing the number of shared unique clonotypes by the size of the smaller repertoire. Repertoire richness was assessed with RTK rarefaction, the Chao1 estimator, and Recon v2.1 estimates of unobserved clonotypes. OLGA was used to compute generation probabilities for all TCRbeta clonotypes that the gDNA method yielded from a few donors. The table comes from immuneACCESS by way of TCRdb, which keeps in-frame sequences with V and J called. Part of the clones is missing from these tables; in studies checked, under half for an unresolved V gene and the rest for unknown reasons. V and J calls and clone size come straight from that table; D and trimming were deduced from the DNA. In this sample the table shows about 2.3 million clones, approximately 93% of which occur a single time. The ten largest clones add up to 0.39% of the sample.

The CDR3 holds 15 amino acids from the cysteine to the phenylalanine. Only the CDR3 part of the read is kept: 45 bases, read in frame from the first base. From a lookup of the germline V gene, CDR1 and CDR2 are SGHDT and YYEEEE. Germline trimming amounts to 9 bases on V and 8 bases on J, with 15 as the count of junction bases outside the gene matches. The chain uses TRBV5-6 and TRBJ2-1; 9 central bases correspond to TRBD2. The sample was naive CD4+ T cells from PBMCs. The cell subset or site label of this sample denotes: CD45RA+ positively selected. The clonotype originates from a man aged 18 to 30 in good health. Some clones in this sample may be carry-over from other donors' samples. The CDR3 has the sequence CATSRREGTGYEQFF. The base sequence is TGTGCCACCTCGCGGCGGGAGGGGACTGGGTATGAGCAGTTCTTC.